This TCR beta chain was retrieved from a study of OX40 agonist ivuxolimab in advanced cancers. For the study at large: Participants could have had prior anti-PD-1, anti-PD-L1 or anti-CTLA-4 therapy, and about 37% had some.

Libraries were prepared by immunoSEQ multiplex PCR; TCRdb keeps only in-frame clonotypes and omits some of them. Of tens of thousands of clones in the sample, about 82% were seen once. Study-wide points: Dosing at 0.1 to 3.0 mg/kg was accompanied by clonal expansion of CD4+ and CD8+ blood T cells by week 6.

A single count supports this clone. Antigen specificity is unknown. This may be a read error, as it is one base from a much larger clone. Blood got drawn at baseline, again on cycle 4 day 1, and then on cycle 7 day 1. Germline CDR1 SGHVS, CDR2 FNYEAQ. Unmatched junction bases numbered 8, after V lost 1 base and J lost 8 bases. The CDR3 has 15 amino acids. The specimen comprised CD4+ or CD8+ T cells sorted from blood, sampled in a trial of the OX40 agonist ivuxolimab. The chain combines TRBV7-6 with TRBJ1-3, with 7 bases identical to TRBD1. This TCR was sampled from an adult with an advanced solid tumor such as melanoma, head and neck, liver or kidney cancer. In DNA form, the CDR3 reads TGTGCCAGCAGCTTAGTTGCGGCAGGGACAGACACCATATATTTT. Amino acid sequence: CASSLVAAGTDTIYF.